These 17 T cell receptor beta chains were sequenced from one sample in a study of blood T cell repertoires in COVID-19. The data were produced by immunoSEQ multiplex PCR, yet TCRdb's version contains in-frame clones alone and is incomplete. The sample shows 100,000 or so clones, approximately 86% of them seen only once. The material sequenced was peripheral blood. The receptors were sampled from a man aged 55 to 70 with acute or convalescent COVID-19.

The chain links TRBV24-1 to TRBJ2-1; D perhaps matches TRBD1 (5 bases). CDR1 and CDR2 from the germline V gene are KGHDR and SFDVKD. The CDR3 is 15 residues long. Deletions cut 3 bases from V and 10 bases from J, with 18 bases between. The CDR3 sequence is CATSDPAASKGEQFF. In DNA form, the CDR3 reads TGTGCCACCAGTGATCCCGCAGCCAGCAAGGGGGAGCAGTTCTTC.

The chain uses TRBV7-9 and TRBJ2-7; tentatively, D is TRBD2 (5 bases). CDR1 and CDR2 from the germline V gene are SEHNR and FQNEAQ (reference sequence). Trimming pared 4 bases from V and 3 bases from J, leaving 16 bases between. CDR3 length equals 15 residues. CDR3 DNA sequence: TGTGCCAGCAGCTCCGGGGAGTACGGCGGCTACGAGCAGTACTTC. It encodes CASSSGEYGGYEQYF.

The chain recombines TRBV5-1 with TRBJ1-1; D gene ambiguous. Trimming shortened V by 0 bases and J by 4 bases, and 10 bases separated the two germline ends. This CDR3 region has 14 residues. CDR1 SGHRS and CDR2 YFSETQ come from the germline V gene. The CDR3 DNA follows: TGCGCCAGCAGCTTGGGCAGACTGGCCACTGAAGCTTTCTTT. It codes for CASSLGRLATEAFF.

The rearrangement joins TRBV24-1 to TRBJ2-3, with D tentatively TRBD1 (6 bases). The V end lost 4 bases, the J end lost 1 base, and 14 bases lay between the germline ends. Germline CDR1 reads KGHDR; CDR2 reads SFDVKD. The CDR3 length is 16 residues. CDR3 nucleotides: TGTGCCACCAGTGACGCAAAAGGGGGAGGCACAGATACGCAGTATTTT. Its translation: CATSDAKGGGTDTQYF.

V usage is TRBV18 and J usage is TRBJ2-2, with 7 bases fitting TRBD1. This CDR3 has 16 amino acids. Losses at the gene ends were 5 bases for V and 4 bases for J; bases not matched to a gene: 10. Per the germline V gene, CDR1 is KGHSH and CDR2 is LQKENI. The CDR3 protein is CASSDRDRDPTGELFF. CDR3 sequence (DNA): TGTGCCAGCTCAGACCGGGACAGAGATCCCACCGGGGAGCTGTTTTTT.

The chain combines TRBV4-1 with TRBJ2-1; possible D gene TRBD1, 6 bases. Deletions cut 0 bases from V and 9 bases from J, with 18 bases between. The V gene's germline CDR1 is MGHRA and CDR2 YSYEKL. This CDR3 region has 16 residues. DNA of the CDR3: TGCGCCAGCAGCCAAGATTTAGTACAGGGAATTGGTGAGCAGTTCTTC. This codes for CASSQDLVQGIGEQFF.

The chain uses TRBV11-3 and TRBJ2-5, with 14 nucleotides matching TRBD2. The CDR3 extends over 19 amino acids. The V and J ends lost 4 bases and 2 bases, in that order; junction bases with no gene match: 12. The germline V gene has CDR1 SGHNT and CDR2 YENEEA. CDR3 sequence reads: CASSSPPGLAGDPQETQYF. CDR3 bases: TGTGCCAGCAGCTCGCCCCCGGGACTAGCGGGGGACCCTCAAGAGACCCAGTACTTC.

The chain is built from TRBV6-6 and TRBJ1-5, with D maybe TRBD1 (5 bases). The CDR3 is 14 amino acids. Germline V lookup: CDR1 MNHNY, CDR2 SVGAGI (reference sequence). Trimming took 7 bases from V and 0 from J, leaving 10 bases between them. The CDR3 region is CASTRGDSNQPQHF. The CDR3 region has the DNA TGTGCCAGCACCCGGGGGGATAGCAATCAGCCCCAGCATTTT.

This CDR3 reads CASSLVGTSGLKTQYF. The CDR3 DNA reads TGTGCCAGCAGCTTGGTCGGGACTAGCGGGTTAAAGACCCAGTACTTC. V gene TRBV5-4 combines with J gene TRBJ2-5; the match to TRBD2 covers 12 bases. The length of the CDR3 is 16 residues. Trimming cost V 0 bases and J 6 bases; bases outside gene matches: 6. Germline V gene sequence: CDR1 SGHNT, CDR2 YYREEE (reference sequence).

The J gene is TRBJ1-3, the V gene TRBV10-2, with D possibly being TRBD1 (6 bases). Trimming pared 6 bases from V and 2 bases from J, leaving 14 bases between. The CDR3 is 15 amino acids. CDR1 and CDR2 from the germline V gene are WSHSY and SAAADI. The CDR3 bases are TGCGCCAGCAGCGCTGGTAGGGGGACTGGAAACACCATATATTTT. It yields the protein CASSAGRGTGNTIYF.

This clone was recorded a few times. The chain carries TRBV5-1 and TRBJ1-1; weak D call: TRBD1 (6 bases). The CDR3 loop spans 14 amino acids. Germline CDR1 reads SGHRS; CDR2 reads YFSETQ. V lost 4 bases, J lost 4 bases, and 14 bases lay in between. The CDR3 reads CASSPDRRGTEAFF. CDR3 nucleotide sequence: TGCGCCAGCAGCCCCGACAGGCGAGGCACTGAAGCTTTCTTT.

The chain links TRBV6-6 to TRBJ2-6; D may be TRBD2 (6 bases). The CDR3 length is 19 residues. Trimming removed 5 bases at V and 1 base at J, with 21 bases between. Germline V gene data show CDR1 as MNHNY and CDR2 as SVGAGI (reference sequence). CDR3 DNA sequence: TGTGCCAGCAGTCGCACAATCGGGGGTAGCTGGTCTGGGGCCAACGTCCTGACTTTC. This sequence encodes CASSRTIGGSWSGANVLTF.

The V and J genes are TRBV5-4 and TRBJ2-1; possibly TRBD1 for D (6 bases). V lost 3 bases, J lost 0 bases, and 19 bases lay in between. CDR1 and CDR2 from the germline V gene are SGHNT and YYREEE (reference sequence). The length of the CDR3 is 18 residues. CDR3 amino acids: CASSSRGRKGGSYNEQFF. The CDR3 DNA is TGTGCCAGCAGCTCCAGGGGCAGAAAAGGTGGCTCCTACAATGAGCAGTTCTTC.

The V and J genes are TRBV5-6 and TRBJ2-7; 9 nucleotides match TRBD2. The germline V gene encodes CDR1 SGHDT and CDR2 YYEEEE. CDR3 length equals 16 residues. Trimming cost V 2 bases and J 0 bases; bases outside gene matches: 6. CDR3: CASSLYGLASSYEQYF. CDR3 in DNA: TGTGCCAGCAGCTTATATGGACTAGCGTCCTCCTACGAGCAGTACTTC.

The V gene is TRBV19, the J gene TRBJ1-1; D might be TRBD1 (5 bases). With 1 base removed from V and 6 bases from J, the gap between germline ends came to 15 bases. CDR1 and CDR2 from the germline V gene are LNHDA and SQIVND (reference sequence). The length of the CDR3 is 15 residues. The DNA of the CDR3 is TGTGCCAGTAGTATAGCCCCTGTAGGGGCCGCTGAAGCTTTCTTT. Amino acid sequence: CASSIAPVGAAEAFF.

This clone was picked up a small number of times. This chain uses TRBV7-8 with TRBJ2-5, with no clear D. Germline V gene lookup returns CDR1 SGHVS and CDR2 FQNEAQ. V lost 5 bases and J 5 bases, leaving 15 bases between the germline ends. The CDR3 is 14 residues long. The CDR3 loop reads CASSPPKSKETQYF. The CDR3 bases are TGTGCCAGCAGCCCGCCTAAGAGTAAGGAGACCCAGTACTTC.

The V and J genes are TRBV7-9 and TRBJ2-5; the D is unclear. V was clipped by 1 base and J by 3 bases, with 6 bases between them. The CDR3 has 13 amino acids. The V gene's germline CDR1 is SEHNR and CDR2 FQNEAQ (reference sequence). CDR3 amino acids: CASSLGQEETQYF. Here the CDR3 DNA reads TGTGCCAGCAGCTTAGGGCAGGAAGAGACCCAGTACTTC.